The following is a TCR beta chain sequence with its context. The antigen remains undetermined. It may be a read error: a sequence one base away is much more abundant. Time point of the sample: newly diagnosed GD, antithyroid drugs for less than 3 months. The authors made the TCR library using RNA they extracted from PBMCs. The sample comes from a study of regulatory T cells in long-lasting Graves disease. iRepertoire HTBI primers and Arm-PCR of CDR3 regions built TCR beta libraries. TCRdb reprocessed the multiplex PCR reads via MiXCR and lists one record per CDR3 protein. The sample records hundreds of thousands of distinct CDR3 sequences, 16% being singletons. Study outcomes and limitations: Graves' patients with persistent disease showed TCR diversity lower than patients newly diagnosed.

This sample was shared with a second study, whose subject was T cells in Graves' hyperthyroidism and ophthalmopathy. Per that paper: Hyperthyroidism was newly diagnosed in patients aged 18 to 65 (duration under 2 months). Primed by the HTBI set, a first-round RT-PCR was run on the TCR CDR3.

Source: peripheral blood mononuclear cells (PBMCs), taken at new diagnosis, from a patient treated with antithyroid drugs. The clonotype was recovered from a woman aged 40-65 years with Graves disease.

As DNA, the CDR3 is TGTGCCAGCAGCTTGTCCGGGACCCGAGGAGATACGCACTATTTT. As protein: CASSLSGTRGDTHYF. The V call is TRBV7-2, the J call TRBJ2-3; D is tentatively TRBD1 or TRBD2 (5 bases each). The CDR3 length is 15 residues. Germline loops: CDR1 SGHTA, CDR2 FQGNSA. The full variable domain, its missing parts supplied by reference TRBV7-2 and TRBJ2-3, is GAGVSQSPSNKVTEKGKDVELRCDPISGHTALYWYRQSLGQGLEFLIYFQGNSAPDKSGLPSDRFSAERTGGSVSTLTIQRTQQEDSAVYLCASSLSGTRGDTHYFGPGTRLTVL.